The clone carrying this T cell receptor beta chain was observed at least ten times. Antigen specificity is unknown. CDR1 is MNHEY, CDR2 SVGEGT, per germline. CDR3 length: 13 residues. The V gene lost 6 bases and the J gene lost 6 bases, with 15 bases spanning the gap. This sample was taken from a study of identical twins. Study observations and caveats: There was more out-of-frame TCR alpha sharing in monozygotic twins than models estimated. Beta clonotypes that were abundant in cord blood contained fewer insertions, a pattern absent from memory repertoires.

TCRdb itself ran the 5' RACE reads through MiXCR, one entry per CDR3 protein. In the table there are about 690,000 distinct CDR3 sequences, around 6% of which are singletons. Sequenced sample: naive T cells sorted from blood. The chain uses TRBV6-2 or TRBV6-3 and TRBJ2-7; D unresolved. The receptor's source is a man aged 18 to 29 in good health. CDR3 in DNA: TGTGCCAGCAGAGACACCCCCGTTGCCGAGCAGTACTTC. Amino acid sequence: CASRDTPVAEQYF.